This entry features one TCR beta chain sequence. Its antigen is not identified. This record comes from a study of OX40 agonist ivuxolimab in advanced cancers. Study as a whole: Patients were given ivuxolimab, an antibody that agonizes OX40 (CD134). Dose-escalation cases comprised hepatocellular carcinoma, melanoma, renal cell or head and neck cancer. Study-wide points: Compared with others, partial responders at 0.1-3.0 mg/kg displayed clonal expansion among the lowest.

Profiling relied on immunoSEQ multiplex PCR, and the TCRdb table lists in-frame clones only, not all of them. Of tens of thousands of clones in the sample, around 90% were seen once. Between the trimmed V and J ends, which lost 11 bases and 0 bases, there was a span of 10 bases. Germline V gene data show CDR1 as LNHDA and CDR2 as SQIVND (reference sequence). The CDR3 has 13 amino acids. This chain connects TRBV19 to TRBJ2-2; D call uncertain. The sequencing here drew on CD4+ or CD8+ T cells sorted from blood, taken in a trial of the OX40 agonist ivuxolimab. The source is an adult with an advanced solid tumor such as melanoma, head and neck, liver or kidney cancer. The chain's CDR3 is CAGKNPNTGELFF. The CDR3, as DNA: TGTGCCGGTAAAAACCCGAACACCGGGGAGCTGTTTTTT. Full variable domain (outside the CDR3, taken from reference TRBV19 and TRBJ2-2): DGGITQSPKYLFRKEGQNVTLSCEQNLNHDAMYWYRQDPGQGLRLIYYSQIVNDFQKGDIAEGYSVSREKKESFPLTVTSAQKNPTAFYLCAGKNPNTGELFFGEGSRLTVL.